One T cell receptor beta chain is described in this entry. Its antigen remains unknown. The junction departs from the called germline gene at one end, perhaps through a read error. This sample stems from a study of shared clonotypes between healthy human individuals. Study-level results: An anticipated effect of sequencing depth on clonotype sharing among donors was recognized. Between a few donors, naive CD4 clonotypes were shared at a level of roughly 5.5%. The rarefaction results pointed to incomplete sorted-subset sequencing despite large depth.

Deep was the level at which the assay was run. Sequencing used immunoSEQ multiplex PCR; TCRdb keeps in-frame clones, though not all of them. Of fewer than 850,000 clones in the sample, around 96% were seen once. CD45RO-negative cells were positively selected for CCR7, leaving out terminally differentiated effector memory CD45RA+ cells. CDR1 is MDHEN, CDR2 SYDVKM, per germline. The CDR3 totals 12 residues. The receptor comes from a man aged 25-45 years in good health. The J gene is TRBJ1-2, the V gene TRBV28; D is uncertain. Sequencing used naive CD8+ T cells sorted from blood. This CDR3 is CASSFSLYGYTF. In DNA form, the CDR3 reads TGTGCTAGCAGTTTCAGCCTCTATGGCTACACCTTC.